A selection of T cell receptor beta chains follows, all from one sample in a study of T cell responses to AZD1222 COVID-19 vaccine. Sequencing used immunoSEQ multiplex PCR; TCRdb keeps in-frame clones, though not all of them. The sample records about 140,000 clones, about 86% being singletons. Sequenced material: peripheral blood, taken on day 0 of AZD1222 vaccination. The source is an adult in good health. The CDR3 runs from the conserved cysteine through the conserved F or W. The D gene is left open where the match is weak. The size field is filled for only some rows; it gives once, few, many or a size class.

TRBV15	NA	NA	14	TRBJ1-1	TGTGCCACCAGCAGAGGTGGAAGTGCCACTGAAGCTTTCTTT	CATSRGGSATEAFF
TRBV27	NA	NA	14	TRBJ2-1	TGTGCCAGCAGTTTATCGCCAGGCTGGGATGAGCAGTTCTTC	CASSLSPGWDEQFF
TRBV2	NA	TRBD1	15	TRBJ1-5	TGTGCCAGCAGTGTAGGACAGGGGTACAATCAGCCCCAGCATTTT	CASSVGQGYNQPQHF
TRBV6-5	NA	NA	13	TRBJ2-5	TGTGCCAGCAGAGAGACAGCCCAAGAGACCCAGTACTTC	CASRETAQETQYF
TRBV19	NA	NA	14	TRBJ1-1	TGTGCCAGTAGCTTTACAGAGATGAACACTGAAGCTTTCTTT	CASSFTEMNTEAFF
TRBV5-6	NA	TRBD1	16	TRBJ2-2	TGTGCCAGCAGCTTCGCGGACAGGGGGACCACCGGGGAGCTGTTTTTT	CASSFADRGTTGELFF
TRBV4-2	NA	NA	12	TRBJ2-7	TGTGCCAGCAGCCAAGTAAACGGAGAGCAGTACTTC	CASSQVNGEQYF
TRBV13	NA	NA	14	TRBJ1-4	TGTGCCAGCAGGTCGCAGACAACTAATGAAAAACTGTTTTTT	CASRSQTTNEKLFF
TRBV5-1	NA	TRBD2	15	TRBJ2-1	TGCGCCAGCAGCCCAGGACTAGCGGGATACAATGAGCAGTTCTTC	CASSPGLAGYNEQFF
TRBV6-5	once	NA	12	TRBJ1-1	TGTGCCAGCAGTTACTCCGAAGGGGAGGCTTTCTTT	CASSYSEGEAFF
TRBV7-9	NA	TRBD1	16	TRBJ2-7	TGTGCCAGCAGCTTAGTACGCAGGGGGTTATCCTACGAGCAGTACTTC	CASSLVRRGLSYEQYF
TRBV10-3	NA	NA	12	TRBJ1-1	TGTGCCAGGCAGAGGGGCCCACCTGAAGCTTTCTTT	CARQRGPPEAFF
TRBV5-1	NA	NA	15	TRBJ1-1	TGCGCCAGCAGCTTCGGTCTCTCCGGGGACACTGAAGCTTTCTTT	CASSFGLSGDTEAFF
TRBV5-1	NA	NA	13	TRBJ1-1	TGCGCCAGCAGCTTTTTAGGGGGGAGAGAAGCTTTCTTT	CASSFLGGREAFF
TRBV4-1	NA	TRBD1	15	TRBJ1-5	TGCGCCAGCAGCCAGGGACAGGGTTATAATCAGCCCCAGCATTTT	CASSQGQGYNQPQHF
TRBV30	NA	NA	13	TRBJ2-2	TGTGCCTGGAGTATCAGGGTAACCGGGGAGCTGTTTTTT	CAWSIRVTGELFF
TRBV5-6	NA	NA	13	TRBJ2-7	TGTGCCAGCAGCTTAGTCAACTCCTACGAGCAGTACTTC	CASSLVNSYEQYF
TRBV5-6	NA	NA	13	TRBJ2-3	TGTGCCAGCAGCTTGGCGTCCACAGATACGCAGTATTTT	CASSLASTDTQYF
TRBV2	NA	TRBD1	14	TRBJ1-2	TGTGCCAGCCGTCCGGGACAGGGGGACTATGGCTACACCTTC	CASRPGQGDYGYTF
TRBV5-4	NA	NA	13	TRBJ2-3	TGTGCCAGCAGCTTGTTCAGTACAGATACGCAGTATTTT	CASSLFSTDTQYF
TRBV7-2	NA	NA	15	TRBJ2-3	TGTGCCAGCAGCTTAGATAGACAGAGCACAGATACGCAGTATTTT	CASSLDRQSTDTQYF
TRBV7-9	NA	NA	13	TRBJ2-5	TGTGCCTCCCGATCTACCCCTGGGGAGACCCAGTACTTC	CASRSTPGETQYF
TRBV27	NA	TRBD2	14	TRBJ2-7	TGTGCCAGCAGTTTATTAGGGACTAACTACGAGCAGTACTTC	CASSLLGTNYEQYF
TRBV15	NA	NA	15	TRBJ1-2	TGTGCCACCAGCAGCCTAGACAGGCCTAACTATGGCTACACCTTC	CATSSLDRPNYGYTF
TRBV5-4	NA	NA	14	TRBJ2-7	TGTGCCAGCAGCTTAGCTGACAGGTCCTACGAGCAGTACTTC	CASSLADRSYEQYF
TRBV9	NA	NA	14	TRBJ1-1	TGTGCCAGCAGCGTAGCTGGGGCAGACACTGAAGCTTTCTTT	CASSVAGADTEAFF
TRBV7-2	NA	NA	13	TRBJ2-2	TGTGCCAGCAGCTTAGGGCTGGGCGGGGAGCTGTTTTTT	CASSLGLGGELFF
TRBV5-1	NA	NA	14	TRBJ2-1	TGCGCCAGCAGTGTGAGCGGGTCCTACAATGAGCAGTTCTTC	CASSVSGSYNEQFF
TRBV12-3/TRBV12-4	NA	TRBD1	13	TRBJ1-2	TGTGCCAGCAGGCGGACAGGCACCTATCGCTACACCTTC	CASRRTGTYRYTF
TRBV18	NA	NA	13	TRBJ1-2	TGTGCCAGCTCACCCGCTCCTAACTATGGCTACACCTTC	CASSPAPNYGYTF
TRBV4-3	NA	NA	15	TRBJ1-2	TGCGCCAGCAGCCAAGATTTGGGGGACGACTATGGCTACACCTTC	CASSQDLGDDYGYTF
TRBV27	once	NA	13	TRBJ2-1	TGTGCCAGCAGTTTGGACCTATACAATGAGCAGTTCTTC	CASSLDLYNEQFF